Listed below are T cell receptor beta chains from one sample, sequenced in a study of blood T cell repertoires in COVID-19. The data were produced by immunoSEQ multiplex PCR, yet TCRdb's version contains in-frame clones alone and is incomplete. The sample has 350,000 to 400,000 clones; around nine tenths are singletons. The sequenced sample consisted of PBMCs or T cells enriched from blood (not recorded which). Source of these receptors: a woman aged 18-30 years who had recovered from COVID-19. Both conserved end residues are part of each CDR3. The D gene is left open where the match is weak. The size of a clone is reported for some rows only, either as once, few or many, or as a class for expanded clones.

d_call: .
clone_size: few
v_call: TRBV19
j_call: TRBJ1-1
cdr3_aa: CASSVNPGHIEAFF
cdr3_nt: TGTGCCAGTAGTGTCAACCCGGGACACATTGAAGCTTTCTTT

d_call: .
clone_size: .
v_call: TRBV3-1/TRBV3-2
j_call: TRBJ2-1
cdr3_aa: CASSQISYNEQFF
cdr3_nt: TGTGCCAGCAGCCAAATTAGCTACAATGAGCAGTTCTTC

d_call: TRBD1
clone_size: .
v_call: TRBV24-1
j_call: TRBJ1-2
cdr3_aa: CATSGGQDYGYTF
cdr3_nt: TGTGCCACCAGTGGTGGACAGGACTATGGCTACACCTTC

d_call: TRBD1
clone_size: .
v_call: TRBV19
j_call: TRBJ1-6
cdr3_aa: CASTKTTGSASPLHF
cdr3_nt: TGTGCCAGTACAAAAACGACAGGGTCGGCTTCACCCCTCCACTTT

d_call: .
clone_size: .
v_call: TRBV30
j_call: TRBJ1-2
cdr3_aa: CAWSVPGLGYTF
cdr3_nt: TGTGCCTGGAGTGTACCAGGGTTAGGCTACACCTTC

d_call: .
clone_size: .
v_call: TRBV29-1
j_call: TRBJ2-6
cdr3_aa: CSARDTARANVLTF
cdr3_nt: TGCAGCGCCCGTGATACAGCCCGGGCCAACGTCCTGACTTTC

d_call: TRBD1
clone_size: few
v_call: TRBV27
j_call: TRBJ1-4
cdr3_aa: CASSLYGTGEKLFF
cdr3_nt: TGTGCCAGCAGTTTATATGGGACAGGTGAAAAACTGTTTTTT

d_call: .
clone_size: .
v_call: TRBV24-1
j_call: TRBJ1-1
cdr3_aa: CATTGPNTEAFF
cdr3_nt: TGTGCCACCACAGGCCCGAACACTGAAGCTTTCTTT

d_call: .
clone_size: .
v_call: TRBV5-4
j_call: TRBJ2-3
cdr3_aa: CASSSTTRRGFTDTQYF
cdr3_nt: TGTGCCAGCAGCTCAACGACACGGCGGGGATTCACAGATACGCAGTATTTT

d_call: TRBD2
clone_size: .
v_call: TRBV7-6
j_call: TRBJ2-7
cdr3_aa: CASSLDWTSGGSYEQYF
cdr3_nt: TGTGCCAGCAGCCTCGACTGGACTAGCGGGGGCTCCTACGAGCAGTACTTC

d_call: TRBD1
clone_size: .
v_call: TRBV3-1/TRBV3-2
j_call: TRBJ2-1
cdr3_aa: CASSHRDSYNEQFF
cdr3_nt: TGTGCCAGCAGCCACCGGGACAGCTACAATGAGCAGTTCTTC

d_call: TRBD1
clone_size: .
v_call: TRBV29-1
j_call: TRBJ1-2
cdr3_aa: CSSGRQGYGYTF
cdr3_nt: TGCAGCTCCGGTCGACAGGGCTATGGCTACACCTTC

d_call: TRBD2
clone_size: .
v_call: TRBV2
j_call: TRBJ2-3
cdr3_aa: CASSLTSGGAADTQYF
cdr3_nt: TGTGCCAGCAGCCTGACTAGCGGGGGGGCCGCAGATACGCAGTATTTT

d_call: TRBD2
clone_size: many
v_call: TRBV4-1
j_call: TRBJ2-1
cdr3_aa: CASSATSGGAIEQFF
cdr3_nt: TGCGCCAGCAGCGCTACTAGCGGGGGGGCTATTGAGCAGTTCTTC

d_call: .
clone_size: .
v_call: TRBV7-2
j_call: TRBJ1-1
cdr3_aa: CASSLASPLRNTEAFF
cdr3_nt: TGTGCCAGCAGCTTAGCTTCCCCATTGCGGAACACTGAAGCTTTCTTT

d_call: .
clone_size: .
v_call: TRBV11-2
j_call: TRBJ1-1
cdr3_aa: CASSLGIPTGSTEAFF
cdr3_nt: TGTGCCAGCAGCTTAGGAATCCCGACAGGAAGCACTGAAGCTTTCTTT

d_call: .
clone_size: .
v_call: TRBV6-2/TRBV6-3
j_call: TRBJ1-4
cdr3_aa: CASSLTGPRGEKLFF
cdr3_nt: TGTGCCAGCAGTTTGACCGGACCCCGGGGTGAAAAACTGTTTTTT

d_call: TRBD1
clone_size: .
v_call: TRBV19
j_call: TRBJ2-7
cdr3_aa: CASSMRAGQVSYEQYF
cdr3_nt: TGTGCCAGTAGTATGAGGGCGGGACAGGTATCCTACGAGCAGTACTTC

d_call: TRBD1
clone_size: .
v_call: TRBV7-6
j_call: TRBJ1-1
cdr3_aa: CASSLPTGGTNTEAFF
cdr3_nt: TGTGCCAGCAGCTTACCGACAGGGGGAACGAACACTGAAGCTTTCTTT

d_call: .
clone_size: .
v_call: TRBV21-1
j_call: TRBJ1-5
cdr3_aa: CASSRDRGRQPQHF
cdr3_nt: TGTGCCAGCAGCAGGGACAGGGGGCGTCAGCCCCAGCATTTT

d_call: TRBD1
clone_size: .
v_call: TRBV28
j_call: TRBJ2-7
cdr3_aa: CASSLRGQGGSYEQYF
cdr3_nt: TGTGCCAGCAGTTTACGCGGACAGGGGGGTTCCTACGAGCAGTACTTC

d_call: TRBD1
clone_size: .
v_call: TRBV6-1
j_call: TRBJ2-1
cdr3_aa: CASSETGQVSYNEQFF
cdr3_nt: TGTGCCAGCAGTGAAACGGGACAGGTCTCCTACAATGAGCAGTTCTTC

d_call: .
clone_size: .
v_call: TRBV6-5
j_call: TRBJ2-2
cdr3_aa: CASSYSSGLELFF
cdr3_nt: TGTGCCAGCAGTTACTCGAGCGGGCTGGAGCTGTTTTTT

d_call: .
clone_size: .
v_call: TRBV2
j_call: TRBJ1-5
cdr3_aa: CASSREGQPQHF
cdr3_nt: TGTGCCAGCAGCAGGGAGGGTCAGCCCCAGCATTTT

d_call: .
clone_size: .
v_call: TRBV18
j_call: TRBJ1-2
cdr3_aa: CASSPGGGGYGYTF
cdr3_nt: TGTGCCAGCTCACCTGGAGGAGGTGGCTATGGCTACACCTTC

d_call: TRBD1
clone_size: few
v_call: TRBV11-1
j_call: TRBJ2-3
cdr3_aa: CASSISGTGVADTQYF
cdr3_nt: TGTGCCAGCAGCATTTCCGGGACAGGGGTCGCAGATACGCAGTATTTT

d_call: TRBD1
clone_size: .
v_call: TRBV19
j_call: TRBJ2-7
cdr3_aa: CASSIIRGSDEQYF
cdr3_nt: TGTGCCAGTAGTATAATCAGGGGGAGCGACGAGCAGTACTTC

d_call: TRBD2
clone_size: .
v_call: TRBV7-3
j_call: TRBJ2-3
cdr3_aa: CASSSSGGALFADTQYF
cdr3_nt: TGTGCCAGCAGCTCTAGCGGGGGGGCCTTGTTCGCAGATACGCAGTATTTT

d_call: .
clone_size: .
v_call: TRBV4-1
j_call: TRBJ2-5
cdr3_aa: CASSGDRLPLETQYF
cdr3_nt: TGCGCCAGCAGCGGCGACAGGCTCCCCTTGGAGACCCAGTACTTC

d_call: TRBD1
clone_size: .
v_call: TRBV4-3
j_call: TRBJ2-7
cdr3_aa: CASSQEGTGVSYEQYF
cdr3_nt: TGCGCCAGCAGCCAAGAGGGGACAGGGGTTTCCTACGAGCAGTACTTC

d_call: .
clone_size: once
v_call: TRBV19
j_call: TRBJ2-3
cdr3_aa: CASSTRYRVSDTQYF
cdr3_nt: TGTGCCAGTAGTACCAGGTATCGAGTGTCAGATACGCAGTATTTT

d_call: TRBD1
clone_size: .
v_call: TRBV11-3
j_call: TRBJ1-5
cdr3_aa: CASSLTRDREVYSNQPQHF
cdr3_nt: TGTGCCAGCAGCTTGACTCGGGACAGGGAGGTGTATAGCAATCAGCCCCAGCATTTT

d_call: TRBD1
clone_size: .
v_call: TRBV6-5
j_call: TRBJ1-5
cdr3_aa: CASSSQGDSNQPQHF
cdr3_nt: TGTGCCAGCAGTAGCCAGGGGGATAGCAATCAGCCCCAGCATTTT

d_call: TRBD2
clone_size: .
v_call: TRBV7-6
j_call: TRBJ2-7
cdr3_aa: CASSPRPSTSGGASEQYF
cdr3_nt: TGTGCCAGCAGCCCCAGACCTTCGACTAGCGGGGGGGCCTCCGAGCAGTACTTC

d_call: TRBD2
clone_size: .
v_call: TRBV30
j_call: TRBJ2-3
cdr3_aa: CAWSFGGGPDTQYF
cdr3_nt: TGTGCCTGGAGTTTCGGGGGGGGCCCAGATACGCAGTATTTT

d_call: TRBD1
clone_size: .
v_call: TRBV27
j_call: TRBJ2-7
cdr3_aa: CASSKGDRGNEQYF
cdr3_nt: TGTGCCAGCAGTAAAGGGGACAGGGGAAACGAGCAGTACTTC